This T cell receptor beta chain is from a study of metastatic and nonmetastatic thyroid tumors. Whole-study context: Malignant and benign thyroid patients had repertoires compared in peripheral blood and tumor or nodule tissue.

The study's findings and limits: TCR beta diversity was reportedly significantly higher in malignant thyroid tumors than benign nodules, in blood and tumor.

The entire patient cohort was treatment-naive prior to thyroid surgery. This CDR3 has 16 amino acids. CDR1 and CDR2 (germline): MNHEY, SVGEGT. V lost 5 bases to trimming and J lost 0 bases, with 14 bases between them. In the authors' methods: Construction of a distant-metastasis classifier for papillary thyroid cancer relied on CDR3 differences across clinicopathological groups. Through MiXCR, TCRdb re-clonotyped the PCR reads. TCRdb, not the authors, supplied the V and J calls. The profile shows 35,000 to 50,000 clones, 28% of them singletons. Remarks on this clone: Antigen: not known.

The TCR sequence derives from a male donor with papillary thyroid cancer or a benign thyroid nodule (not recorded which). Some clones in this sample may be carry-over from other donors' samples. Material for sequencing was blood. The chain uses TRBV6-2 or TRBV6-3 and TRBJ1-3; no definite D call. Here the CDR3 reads CASSPSVGLSGNTIYF. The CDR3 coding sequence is TGTGCCAGCAGTCCCTCAGTAGGCCTCTCTGGAAACACCATATATTTT.